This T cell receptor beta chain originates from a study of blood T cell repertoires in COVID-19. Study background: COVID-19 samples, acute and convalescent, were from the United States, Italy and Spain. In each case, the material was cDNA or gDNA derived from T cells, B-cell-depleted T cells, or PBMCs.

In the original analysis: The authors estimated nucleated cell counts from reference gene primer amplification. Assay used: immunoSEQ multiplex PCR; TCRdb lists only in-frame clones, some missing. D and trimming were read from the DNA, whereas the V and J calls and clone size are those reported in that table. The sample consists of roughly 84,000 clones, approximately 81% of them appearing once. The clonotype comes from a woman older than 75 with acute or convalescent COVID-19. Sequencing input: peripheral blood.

The CDR3 here is CATSDVQTGEAFF. As DNA, the CDR3 is TGTGCCACCAGTGATGTTCAGACAGGGGAAGCTTTCTTT. The chain carries TRBV24-1 and TRBJ1-1, with TRBD1 matching 7 bases. V trimming: 3 bases; J trimming: 8 bases; junction bases outside the gene matches: 5. The CDR3 runs 13 residues. Germline CDR1 is KGHDR and CDR2 is SFDVKD.